This T cell receptor (beta chain) was identified in a study of shared clonotypes between healthy human individuals. Across the study: The plates for each donor numbered three CD4 naive, three CD4 memory, two CD8 naive and one CD8 memory.

Germline loops: CDR1 MNHEY, CDR2 SMNVEV (reference sequence). The CDR3 is made up of 19 amino acids. Sequencing was performed with immunoSEQ multiplex PCR; in TCRdb, only in-frame clones are kept and a portion is missing. The sample includes about 2.4 million clones, 90% to 95% of them seen just once. About this clone itself: A read error may produce the germline difference seen at one junction end.

This receptor was obtained from a young man in good health. Sequencing used naive CD4+ T cells sorted from blood. Sample subset: CD45RA+ positively selected. The gene calls are TRBV27 and TRBJ1-5; 9 nucleotides align to TRBD1. DNA for the CDR3: TGTGCCAGCAGTCTATCCTGGACAGGGGTTGGGCTCGGCAATCAGCCCCAGCATTTT. Its protein product is CASSLSWTGVGLGNQPQHF.